Listed below are T cell receptor beta chains from one sample, sequenced in a study of blood T cell repertoires in COVID-19. Method: immunoSEQ multiplex PCR; TCRdb's copy keeps in-frame clones and lacks some. The data hold fewer than 350,000 clones, with under 95% observed a single time. The sample was PBMCs or T cells enriched from blood (not recorded which). These receptors all come from a man in his forties who had been exposed to COVID-19. CDR3s include the opening cysteine and the closing phenylalanine or tryptophan. The D gene is left open where the match is weak. Size tells how often a clone was seen (once, few, many) or the class of an expanded clone, and some rows leave it out.

D gene	CDR3 length	J gene	clone size	V gene	CDR3 protein	CDR3 DNA
.	15	TRBJ1-4	.	TRBV9	CASSGGSTTNEKLFF	TGTGCCAGCAGTGGGGGGTCGACAACTAATGAAAAACTGTTTTTT
.	14	TRBJ1-1	.	TRBV5-1	CASSLAAGYTEAFF	TGCGCCAGCAGCTTGGCGGCGGGATACACTGAAGCTTTCTTT
.	15	TRBJ1-5	.	TRBV28	CASSWARQLNQPQHF	TGTGCCAGCAGTTGGGCCAGACAGCTAAATCAGCCCCAGCATTTT
TRBD1	15	TRBJ2-7	few	TRBV7-9	CASKETGGSSYEQYF	TGTGCCAGCAAAGAAACAGGGGGCTCGTCCTACGAGCAGTACTTC
.	13	TRBJ2-3	.	TRBV28	CASSFSFTDTQYF	TGTGCCAGCAGTTTTTCCTTCACAGATACGCAGTATTTT
.	12	TRBJ2-5	.	TRBV6-2/TRBV6-3	CASSYGQVTQYF	TGTGCCAGCAGTTACGGCCAGGTGACCCAGTACTTC
.	11	TRBJ1-2	.	TRBV3-1/TRBV3-2	CASSLQGGYTF	TGTGCCAGCAGCCTACAGGGTGGCTACACCTTC
TRBD2	16	TRBJ2-1	.	TRBV28	CASSPGLAGSYNEQFF	TGTGCCAGCAGTCCCGGACTAGCGGGTTCCTACAATGAGCAGTTCTTC
.	15	TRBJ2-1	.	TRBV6-5	CASSPLRGSYNEQFF	TGTGCCAGCAGTCCCCTCCGCGGCTCCTACAATGAGCAGTTCTTC
.	21	TRBJ2-3	.	TRBV21-1	CASSPRGQGDSERTSTDTQYF	TGTGCCAGCAGCCCCAGGGGACAGGGCGATTCGGAGAGGACTAGCACAGATACGCAGTATTTT
.	13	TRBJ1-1	.	TRBV18	CASSPRGRTEAFF	TGTGCCAGCTCACCAAGAGGGAGAACTGAAGCTTTCTTT
.	15	TRBJ1-2	.	TRBV9	CASSETTARGYGYTF	TGTGCCAGCAGCGAGACGACAGCTAGAGGCTATGGCTACACCTTC
.	13	TRBJ1-2	.	TRBV15	CATSSAQPGGYTF	TGTGCCACCAGCAGTGCTCAGCCGGGGGGCTACACCTTC
TRBD1	14	TRBJ2-7	.	TRBV4-2	CASSQDRGRVEQYF	TGTGCCAGCAGCCAGGACAGGGGGCGGGTAGAGCAGTACTTC
.	16	TRBJ2-1	.	TRBV11-2	CASLPGARTSYNEQFF	TGTGCCAGCCTCCCGGGCGCCCGGACTTCCTACAATGAGCAGTTCTTC
TRBD2	16	TRBJ2-2	.	TRBV4-3	CASSQESSGVAGELFF	TGCGCCAGCAGCCAAGAATCCAGCGGGGTCGCGGGGGAGCTGTTTTTT
.	13	TRBJ1-5	.	TRBV12-3/TRBV12-4	CASSLPRGQPQHF	TGTGCCAGCAGTTTACCCCGGGGTCAGCCCCAGCATTTT
.	15	TRBJ1-6	.	TRBV7-9	CASSFGQSYNSPLHF	TGTGCCAGCAGCTTCGGACAGTCCTATAATTCACCCCTCCACTTT
.	14	TRBJ1-2	.	TRBV18	CASSPGPEGYGYTF	TGTGCCAGCTCACCAGGGCCAGAAGGCTACGGCTACACCTTC
.	15	TRBJ1-2	.	TRBV5-1	CASSFDAEIYYGYTF	TGCGCCAGCAGCTTTGATGCGGAGATTTATTATGGCTACACCTTC
.	12	TRBJ1-1	.	TRBV12-5	CASNRGFSEAFF	TGTGCTAGTAATCGAGGTTTCTCTGAAGCTTTCTTT
.	14	TRBJ1-4	.	TRBV28	CASSLGQGREKLFF	TGTGCCAGCAGTTTAGGTCAGGGTAGAGAAAAACTGTTTTTT
TRBD2	15	TRBJ2-3	.	TRBV18	CASSPTSGIADTQYF	TGTGCCAGCTCACCTACTAGCGGGATCGCAGATACGCAGTATTTT